This T cell receptor beta chain was sequenced for a study of T cell changes during pregnancy in multiple sclerosis. Comments on this clone: One end of the junction fails to match germline, which may point to a read error.

The CDR3 has 14 amino acids. Germline V gene sequence: CDR1 SSHAT, CDR2 FNYEAQ (reference sequence). Data came from immunoSEQ multiplex PCR; TCRdb stores just in-frame clones and leaves some out. The sample contains tens of thousands of clones, 70% to 90% of which appear only once. The chain is built from TRBV7-7 and TRBJ2-7, with TRBD2 matching 11 bases. Sequences were derived from CD4+ T cells from peripheral blood mononuclear cells, sampled after pregnancy. The sequence came from a female donor with multiple sclerosis, enrolled in a pregnancy study. CDR3 in amino acids: CASSPTSGGSEQYF. The CDR3 DNA sequence: TGTGCTAGCAGCCCCACTAGCGGGGGAAGCGAGCAGTACTTC.